Here is one TCR beta chain with its context. Its target is not known. Those with chemo-refractory metastatic non-small-cell lung cancer were treated with focal radiation combined with CTLA-4 blockade using ipilimumab. This entry belongs to a study of radiotherapy plus CTLA-4 blockade in lung cancer. Germline-derived CDR1 and CDR2 are SGDLS and YYNGEE. Trimming shortened V by 0 bases and J by 4 bases, and 13 bases separated the two germline ends. This CDR3 spans 15 amino acids. Study observations and caveats: Expansion of tumor-derived TCR clones was observed in blood after radiotherapy plus ipilimumab. The best prediction of response reportedly came from early blood T cell clone dynamics, with interferon-beta.

Sequencing used immunoSEQ multiplex PCR; TCRdb keeps in-frame clones, though not all of them. The table records around 71,000 clones, around 77% of them present only once. V gene TRBV9 combines with J gene TRBJ2-5; perhaps TRBD2 as D (6 bases). This material consisted of peripheral blood, taken from a patient treated with radiotherapy plus ipilimumab. The receptor comes from a human donor with non-small cell lung cancer whose response to radiotherapy plus ipilimumab could not be evaluated. Some clones in this sample may be carry-over from other donors' samples. CDR3 coding DNA: TGTGCCAGCAGCGTAGGAGGGGTGGGGGGAGAGACCCAGTACTTC. Translation gives CASSVGGVGGETQYF.